These 9 T cell receptor beta chains were sequenced from one sample in a study of shared clonotypes between healthy human individuals. Some clones are missing from TCRdb's copy, which holds only in-frame ones; the method was immunoSEQ multiplex PCR. The sample yields about 500,000 clones, approximately 77% seen once. The material sequenced was PBMCs. These receptors were obtained from a woman in her 40s in good health. Some clones in this sample may be carry-over from other donors' samples.

This chain connects TRBV28 to TRBJ2-1, with TRBD1 matching 9 bases. The CDR3 sequence is 16 residues long. J gave up 0 bases and V 0 bases, and 0 bases lay outside the gene matches. Germline CDR1 MDHEN, CDR2 SYDVKM. DNA for the CDR3: TGTGCCAGCAGTTTATGGGGACAGGGCTCCTACAATGAGCAGTTCTTC. It encodes CASSLWGQGSYNEQFF.

This chain links TRBV10-2 with TRBJ2-7, with TRBD2 matching over 14 bases. This CDR3 is built from 15 residues. Germline CDR1 WSHSY, CDR2 SAAADI. Trimming took 6 bases from V and 4 from J; bases not matched to a gene: 5. The DNA of the CDR3 is TGCGCCAGCAGGACCCGACTAGCGGGAGGGTACGAGCAGTACTTC. This sequence encodes CASRTRLAGGYEQYF.

This sequence joins TRBV19 and TRBJ1-5; D remains ambiguous. CDR1 is LNHDA and CDR2 is SQIVND in the germline V gene (reference sequence). The V and J ends lost 0 bases and 1 base respectively, with 16 bases between them. CDR3 size: 18 residues. The DNA for the CDR3 is TGTGCCAGTAGTATAGAATTTTGGCAGGACCAGAGCAATCAGCCCCAGCATTTT. It codes for CASSIEFWQDQSNQPQHF. The full variable domain, rest sourced from reference TRBV19 and TRBJ1-5, is DGGITQSPKYLFRKEGQNVTLSCEQNLNHDAMYWYRQDPGQGLRLIYYSQIVNDFQKGDIAEGYSVSREKKESFPLTVTSAQKNPTAFYLCASSIEFWQDQSNQPQHFGDGTRLSIL.

The chain employs TRBV10-3 and TRBJ2-6; D not resolved. The CDR3 extends over 15 amino acids. In germline, CDR1 is ENHRY, CDR2 SYGVKD. V was trimmed by 5 bases and J by 5 bases, leaving 13 bases between them. The CDR3 nucleotides are TGTGCCATCAGTCAGATACAAAGTCGGGCCAACGTCCTGACTTTC. It yields the protein CAISQIQSRANVLTF.

This clone was seen ten or more times. This same CDR3 is encoded by further DNA sequences in the sample. J is TRBJ1-5 and V is TRBV28; D is ambiguous. The V gene lost 2 bases and the J gene lost 0 bases, with 8 bases spanning the gap. Germline assignment: CDR1 MDHEN and CDR2 SYDVKM. The CDR3 loop spans 15 amino acids. The CDR3 DNA reads as TGTGCCAGCAGTTTAGGGCGCCTTAGCAATCAGCCCCAGCATTTT. Protein sequence: CASSLGRLSNQPQHF.

The V and J genes are TRBV5-1 and TRBJ1-1; no definite D call. Per germline, CDR1 SGHRS and CDR2 YFSETQ. The CDR3 is 15 amino acids. Trimming removed 4 bases from V and 0 bases from J, with 13 bases in between. CDR3 in DNA: TGCGCCAGCAGCACCCGGACGGAGCTGAACACTGAAGCTTTCTTT. Translation gives CASSTRTELNTEAFF.

V and J are TRBV6-5 and TRBJ1-2; D is uncertain. This CDR3 has 13 residues. Trimming left V 6 bases short and J 6 bases short, with 14 bases between. Looked up from germline, CDR1 is MNHEY and CDR2 is SVGAGI. CDR3 sequence reads: CASSLEARHGYTF. In nucleotides, the CDR3 is TGTGCCAGCAGCCTCGAGGCGCGTCATGGCTACACCTTC.

About this clone itself: A far larger clone is only one base removed, so a read error is likely. The rearrangement joins TRBV2 to TRBJ1-2; TRBD1 might be the D (5 bases). This CDR3 has 17 amino acids. From germline, CDR1 is SNHLY and CDR2 FYNNEI. The CDR3 sequence: CASSKTWGGITNYGHTF. In DNA, the CDR3 is TGTGCCAGCAGTAAAACGTGGGGGGGAATCACTAACTATGGCCACACCTTC.

The V gene is TRBV19, the J gene TRBJ1-2; D might be TRBD1 (5 bases). The CDR3 loop spans 14 amino acids. Germline V gene lookup returns CDR1 LNHDA and CDR2 SQIVND (reference sequence). V was cut by 8 bases and J by 7 bases, with 20 bases left in between. CDR3 sequence (DNA): TGTGCCAGTGAGGGACGAGGGGCGTCACGTGGCTACACCTTC. Translating gives CASEGRGASRGYTF.